This T cell receptor (beta chain) came from a study of vaccination and CD4 T cells after COVID-19. Whole-study context: Investigators stimulated cells with overlapping spike peptides drawn from SARS-CoV-2, HCoV-NL63, HCoV-OC43 and HCoV-229E. Control cultures, each given a CEFX pool, an HIV-1 Nef pool, or no peptide, were included. Findings and caveats of the study: When vaccine-specific clones from convalescent patients were examined, 304 of 307 were spike mono-reactive.

The assay that was used to sequence DNA from cultured CD4+ T cells was the Oncomine TCR Beta short-read assay. TCRdb processed the PCR reads anew with MiXCR; each CDR3 protein has one entry. In the table there are 15,000 to 20,000 distinct CDR3 sequences, approximately 55% of which are singletons. The V end lost 1 base, the J end lost 1 base, and 8 bases lay between the germline ends. CDR1 is SGHRS, CDR2 YFSETQ, per germline. The CDR3 is made up of 15 amino acids. As to treatment: roughly 10-day PBMC culture with coronavirus spike peptide pools or control peptides (ViraFEST assay). Antigen-specific T cells were expanded with peptide pools by ViraFEST, and TCRs were then sequenced. Comments on this clonotype: Its antigen is unknown.

The source is a human donor who had recovered from COVID-19. The chain is built from TRBV5-1 and TRBJ2-2; D call uncertain. The sample was CD4+ T cells from blood, cultured in vitro. CDR3 in amino acids: CASSLSSGNTGELFF. The CDR3 DNA sequence: TGCGCCAGCAGCTTGTCGTCAGGGAACACCGGGGAGCTGTTTTTT.